This passage covers 31 T cell receptor beta chains from one sample sequenced in a study of CD8+ T cells in alopecia areata. Extracted from the samples, RNA was reverse transcribed into cDNA to serve as the sequencing template. Only in-frame clones appear in the TCRdb table, and some are missing; sequencing was by immunoSEQ multiplex PCR. The table includes approximately 150,000 clones, more than 75% detected once. The material sequenced was CD8+ T cells sorted from blood, taken at week 0. These receptors all stem from a human donor with alopecia areata.

The genes are TRBV6-5 and TRBJ2-1; 11 bases agree with TRBD2. The germline V gene has CDR1 MNHEY and CDR2 SVGAGI. The length of the CDR3 is 15 residues. Trimming cost V 5 bases and J 14 bases; bases outside gene matches: 14. In DNA, the CDR3 is TGTGCCAGCAGTACGGAAACTAGCGGGAGACTGAAGGAGTTCTTC. Protein sequence: CASSTETSGRLKEFF.

This chain uses TRBV27 with TRBJ2-1, with D possibly matching TRBD2 (5 bases). V was shortened by 2 bases and J by 0 bases, with 5 bases between the two germline ends. This CDR3 spans 14 amino acids. CDR1 is MNHEY and CDR2 is SMNVEV in the germline V gene (reference sequence). Here the CDR3 reads CASSLGSSYNEQFF. CDR3 sequence (DNA): TGTGCCAGCAGTTTAGGGAGCTCCTACAATGAGCAGTTCTTC.

The rearrangement joins TRBV9 to TRBJ2-3; 8 bases agree with TRBD1. The germline gives CDR1 SGDLS, CDR2 YYNGEE. J was trimmed by 5 bases and V by 4 bases; bases with no gene match: 15. This CDR3 has 17 residues. CDR3 loop: CASSSRGAGGSGDTQYF. CDR3 DNA: TGTGCCAGCAGCTCCCGCGGGGCAGGGGGCTCGGGAGATACGCAGTATTTT.

The genes are TRBV13 and TRBJ2-7; 7 nucleotides line up with TRBD2. Germline V gives CDR1 PRHDT, CDR2 FYEKMQ (reference sequence). The length of the CDR3 is 14 residues. V trimming: 5 bases; J trimming: 0 bases; junction bases outside the gene matches: 4. For the CDR3, the DNA is TGTGCCAGCAGCCGGGGGACTACCTCCTACGAGCAGTACTTC. Residues: CASSRGTTSYEQYF.

This CDR3 is CSVESPGSDTGELFF. For the CDR3, the DNA is TGCAGCGTTGAAAGTCCAGGTTCTGACACCGGGGAGCTGTTTTTT. The rearrangement uses TRBV29-1 and TRBJ2-2; D gene ambiguous. Germline V gene lookup returns CDR1 SQVTM and CDR2 ANQGSEA. V shed 2 bases and J shed 3 bases, with 13 bases lying between them. This CDR3 contains 15 residues.

The rearrangement links TRBV29-1 to TRBJ2-1; a weak D match, TRBD2 (6 bases). Germline V gene sequence: CDR1 SQVTM, CDR2 ANQGSEA. The CDR3 is 17 residues long. Trimming shortened V by 7 bases and J by 0 bases, and 22 bases separated the two germline ends. For the CDR3, the DNA is TGCAGCGCCGAGGGGTCAGCGGGTTTAAGCTCCTACAATGAGCAGTTCTTC. This codes for CSAEGSAGLSSYNEQFF.

The chain has TRBV29-1 and TRBJ2-7; D is uncertain. Germline V gives CDR1 SQVTM, CDR2 ANQGSEA. Trimming removed 4 bases from V and 2 bases from J, with 15 bases in between. The CDR3 has 14 residues. In DNA form, the CDR3 reads TGCAGCGTTGTTCGGCAGACCGACCCCTACGAGCAGTACTTC. Amino acid sequence: CSVVRQTDPYEQYF.

This clone was detected only a few times. The chain employs TRBV30 and TRBJ2-5; D is unresolved. V was trimmed by 1 base and J by 2 bases, leaving 5 bases between them. The CDR3 totals 12 residues. Germline CDR1 GTSNPN, CDR2 SVGIG (reference sequence). CDR3 sequence reads: CAWSDGQETQYF. Here the CDR3 DNA reads TGTGCCTGGAGTGACGGTCAAGAGACCCAGTACTTC. The full variable domain, rest sourced from reference TRBV30 and TRBJ2-5, is SQTIHQWPATLVQPVGSPLSLECTVEGTSNPNLYWYRQAAGRGLQLLFYSVGIGQISSEVPQNLSASRPQDRQFILSSKKLLLSDSGFYLCAWSDGQETQYFGPGTRLLVL.

As concerns this clone: One junction end disagrees with the germline gene, perhaps due to a read error. This sample also contains other DNA sequences that code for the same CDR3. This chain connects TRBV9 to TRBJ2-1; 7 bases match TRBD1. Per germline, CDR1 SGDLS and CDR2 YYNGEE. The CDR3 contains 15 residues. The CDR3 reads CASSVEVTGSYEQFF. The CDR3 DNA follows: TGTGCTAGCAGCGTAGAGGTGACAGGGAGCTATGAGCAGTTCTTC. Filled out from reference TRBV9 and TRBJ2-1, the complete variable domain reads DSGVTQTPKHLITATGQRVTLRCSPRSGDLSVYWYQQSLDQGLQFLIQYYNGEERAKGNILERFSAQQFPDLHSELNLSSLELGDSALYFCASSVEVTGSYEQFFGPGTRLTVL.

The V and J genes are TRBV7-9 and TRBJ2-1; D might be TRBD2 (6 bases). CDR1 SEHNR and CDR2 FQNEAQ come from the germline V gene (reference sequence). The length of the CDR3 is 16 residues. Trimming removed 4 bases from V and 7 bases from J, with 20 bases in between. DNA for the CDR3: TGTGCCAGCAGCTCGCCGACTAGGAGGCAAGGAAATGAGCAGTTCTTC. Translating gives CASSSPTRRQGNEQFF.

V gene TRBV27 combines with J gene TRBJ2-3; 7 bases line up with TRBD1. From germline, CDR1 is MNHEY and CDR2 SMNVEV (reference sequence). This CDR3 contains 15 residues. The V segment lost 4 bases and the J segment 7 bases; nucleotides outside the gene matches: 11. The CDR3 nucleotides read TGTGCCAGCAGTTCAGGCGACAGGGTTAGGAATACGCAGTATTTT. Encoded protein: CASSSGDRVRNTQYF.

This chain links TRBV29-1 with TRBJ2-7; the D gene is possibly TRBD2 (6 bases). Germline CDR1 and CDR2: SQVTM and ANQGSEA. The CDR3 sequence is 13 residues long. V dropped 6 bases and J dropped 7 bases, with 19 bases sitting between them. CDR3 region: CSVSGLAPGEQYF. CDR3 in DNA: TGCAGCGTGTCGGGACTGGCCCCGGGGGAGCAGTACTTC.

The rearrangement links TRBV4-1 to TRBJ1-5; D is unresolved. Germline lookup yields CDR1 MGHRA and CDR2 YSYEKL. Trimming stripped 8 bases from V and 4 bases from J, with 12 bases between. The CDR3 length is 13 residues. Here the CDR3 DNA reads TGCGCCAGCGGTCTCGCCCGGAATCAGCCCCAGCATTTT. This sequence encodes CASGLARNQPQHF.

V usage is TRBV5-5 and J usage is TRBJ2-7, with D maybe TRBD1 (6 bases). Trimming removed 3 bases from V and 2 bases from J, with 9 bases in between. The CDR3 totals 13 residues. Looked up from germline, CDR1 is SGHKS and CDR2 is YYEKEE (reference sequence). For the CDR3, the DNA is TGTGCCAGCAGCTCGGACAGAACCTACGAGCAGTACTTC. Translation: CASSSDRTYEQYF.

The chain is built from TRBV4-1 and TRBJ2-3; D ambiguous. Trimming stripped 2 bases from V and 2 bases from J, with 17 bases between. This CDR3 contains 17 residues. CDR1 is MGHRA and CDR2 is YSYEKL in the germline V gene. CDR3 sequence reads: CASSQTLGRTITDTQYF. The CDR3 DNA sequence: TGCGCCAGCAGCCAAACCCTCGGACGGACCATCACAGATACGCAGTATTTT.

DNA of the CDR3: TGTGCCAGCCTATTATCGGGACAGGGGGGGTCCTACGAGCAGTACTTC. Protein: CASLLSGQGGSYEQYF. The rearrangement uses TRBV27 and TRBJ2-7; 11 nucleotides match TRBD1. Germline V gene sequence: CDR1 MNHEY, CDR2 SMNVEV (reference sequence). The CDR3 has 16 amino acids. V dropped 8 bases and J dropped 1; count of bases not matched to a gene: 10.

The DNA for the CDR3 is TGTGCCAGCAGTGCCGGACGGACGGAGTACTTC. This codes for CASSAGRTEYF. The gene calls are TRBV27 and TRBJ2-7; D gene unclear. There are 11 residues in the CDR3. Trimming removed 5 bases at V and 11 bases at J, with 13 bases between. In germline, CDR1 is MNHEY, CDR2 SMNVEV (reference sequence).

V gene TRBV11-2 combines with J gene TRBJ2-3, with 13 bases fitting TRBD2. The trim removed 5 bases at V and 0 bases at J, leaving 8 bases unmatched. CDR1 is SGHAT and CDR2 is FQNNGV in the germline V gene. CDR3 size: 18 residues. The CDR3 protein is CASSISGTSGESTDTQYF. DNA for the CDR3: TGTGCCAGCAGCATAAGCGGGACTAGCGGGGAGAGCACAGATACGCAGTATTTT.

V is TRBV14 and J is TRBJ2-7; no clear D. The CDR3 has 15 amino acids. Trimming took 1 base from V and 9 from J, leaving 19 bases between them. Germline CDR1 is SGHDN and CDR2 is FVKESK. The CDR3 DNA sequence: TGTGCCAGCAGCCAAGGTCTAGGCCCACCTGAAGCGCAGTACTTC. Translating gives CASSQGLGPPEAQYF.

This rearrangement joins TRBV5-6 to TRBJ2-7, with TRBD1 as a possible D gene (5 bases). Between the trimmed V and J ends, which lost 4 bases and 11 bases, there was a span of 22 bases. Germline lookup yields CDR1 SGHDT and CDR2 YYEEEE. The length of the CDR3 is 14 residues. CDR3 in amino acids: CASSLPAGWGEEYF. CDR3 bases: TGTGCCAGCAGCCTGCCTGCAGGGTGGGGTGAGGAGTACTTC.

The chain recombines TRBV2 with TRBJ2-3; D uncertain. V lost 8 bases and J 2 bases, leaving 11 bases between the germline ends. CDR3 size: 13 residues. Germline CDR1 SNHLY, CDR2 FYNNEI. CDR3 bases: TGTGCCAGCCTTGGTGGGCTCACAGATACGCAGTATTTT. Protein sequence: CASLGGLTDTQYF.

The chain combines TRBV27 with TRBJ2-2, with D unresolved. Germline V gene lookup returns CDR1 MNHEY and CDR2 SMNVEV (reference sequence). This CDR3 region has 16 residues. V was pared by 5 bases and J by 6 bases, with 19 bases between. The CDR3 here is CASSIPSRMAAGELFF. The CDR3 coding sequence is TGTGCCAGCAGTATACCTTCTAGAATGGCCGCCGGGGAGCTGTTTTTT.

The genes are TRBV7-2 and TRBJ2-7, with 7 nucleotides matching TRBD2. CDR3 length: 14 amino acids. V was clipped by 4 bases and J by 3 bases; unmatched bases: 6. CDR1 is SGHTA and CDR2 is FQGNSA in the germline V gene. The CDR3 sequence is CASSSWTSDYEQYF. CDR3 DNA sequence: TGTGCCAGCAGCTCGTGGACTAGTGACTACGAGCAGTACTTC. Together with reference TRBV7-2 and TRBJ2-7, the CDR3 gives the full variable domain: GAGVSQSPSNKVTEKGKDVELRCDPISGHTALYWYRQSLGQGLEFLIYFQGNSAPDKSGLPSDRFSAERTGGSVSTLTIQRTQQEDSAVYLCASSSWTSDYEQYFGPGTRLTVT.

The rearrangement uses TRBV6-5 and TRBJ1-1; D unclear. The germline V gene encodes CDR1 MNHEY and CDR2 SVGAGI. Trimming left V 2 bases short and J 0 bases short, with 4 bases between. This CDR3 is built from 13 residues. CDR3 region: CASSYGMNTEAFF. The CDR3 DNA sequence: TGTGCCAGCAGTTACGGAATGAACACTGAAGCTTTCTTT.

The chain has TRBV4-1 and TRBJ2-1, with D unclear. The germline V gene has CDR1 MGHRA and CDR2 YSYEKL. V lost 0 bases, J lost 8 bases, and 5 bases lay in between. The CDR3 has 12 residues. Here the CDR3 reads CASSQDPDEQFF. CDR3 in DNA: TGCGCCAGCAGCCAAGATCCCGATGAGCAGTTCTTC.

This chain links TRBV29-1 with TRBJ2-7, with 7 bases aligning to TRBD1. The trim removed 4 bases at V and 3 bases at J, leaving 6 bases unmatched. CDR3 length equals 13 residues. CDR1 is SQVTM, CDR2 ANQGSEA, per germline. The CDR3 DNA sequence: TGCAGCGTTGGGGACAGTTCTTTCTACGAGCAGTACTTC. Translating gives CSVGDSSFYEQYF.

V usage is TRBV28 and J usage is TRBJ2-7; D unresolved. This CDR3 spans 15 amino acids. Germline CDR1 reads MDHEN; CDR2 reads SYDVKM. The V and J ends lost 6 bases and 4 bases respectively, with 19 bases between them. The CDR3, as DNA: TGTGCCAGCAGGCCTCCGAGGCCGCGTCCATACGAGCAGTACTTC. It yields the protein CASRPPRPRPYEQYF.

The chain uses TRBV7-9 and TRBJ2-2; 7 bases align to TRBD1. V was pared by 4 bases and J by 0 bases, with 2 bases of the junction left unmatched. Per the germline V gene, CDR1 is SEHNR and CDR2 is FQNEAQ (reference sequence). The CDR3 runs 15 residues. The CDR3 protein is CASSSDRSNTGELFF. The CDR3 DNA sequence: TGTGCCAGCAGCTCGGACAGGTCGAACACCGGGGAGCTGTTTTTT. Filled out from reference TRBV7-9 and TRBJ2-2, the complete variable domain reads DTGVSQNPRHKITKRGQNVTFRCDPISEHNRLYWYRQTLGQGPEFLTYFQNEAQLEKSRLLSDRFSAERPKGSFSTLEIQRTEQGDSAMYLCASSSDRSNTGELFFGEGSRLTVL.

The chain uses TRBV10-3 and TRBJ2-7, with D tentatively TRBD1 or TRBD2 (5 bases each). Germline V gene lookup returns CDR1 ENHRY and CDR2 SYGVKD. This CDR3 comprises 15 residues. The V gene lost 4 bases and the J gene lost 1 base, with 14 bases spanning the gap. The CDR3 nucleotides are TGTGCCATCAGTGGAGAGGGCAGGGTTTCCTACGAGCAGTACTTC. This encodes CAISGEGRVSYEQYF.

This rearrangement joins TRBV9 to TRBJ2-1; TRBD2 is a possible D gene (5 bases). The CDR3 is 14 residues long. The germline gives CDR1 SGDLS, CDR2 YYNGEE. V was shortened by 0 bases and J by 9 bases, with 13 bases between the two germline ends. The CDR3: CASSVAVSEGEQFF. CDR3 in DNA: TGTGCCAGCAGCGTAGCAGTTAGCGAGGGTGAGCAGTTCTTC. Complete variable domain (other parts from reference TRBV9 and TRBJ2-1): DSGVTQTPKHLITATGQRVTLRCSPRSGDLSVYWYQQSLDQGLQFLIQYYNGEERAKGNILERFSAQQFPDLHSELNLSSLELGDSALYFCASSVAVSEGEQFFGPGTRLTVL.

The chain carries TRBV27 and TRBJ2-1, with D possibly being TRBD1 (5 bases). The CDR3 totals 16 residues. Trimming shortened V by 3 bases and J by 2 bases, and 14 bases separated the two germline ends. Germline CDR1 is MNHEY and CDR2 is SMNVEV (reference sequence). The CDR3: CASSFLEEGAYNEQFF. The DNA of the CDR3 is TGTGCCAGCAGTTTCCTAGAGGAAGGGGCCTACAATGAGCAGTTCTTC.